The next 14 T cell receptor beta chains were all read from a single sample in a study of shared clonotypes between healthy human individuals. Clones were read by immunoSEQ multiplex PCR, and TCRdb kept only the in-frame ones, dropping some. The table records some 1,400,000 clones, roughly 97% of them present only once. The specimen sequenced was naive CD4+ T cells sorted from blood. Subset indicated: CD45RA+ positively selected. The receptor set was obtained from a man aged 30 to 39 in good health.

The CDR3 nucleotides are TGTGCTAGTGGTTTGTCCTTGATGAGGGGAGCCACTGAAGCTTTCTTT. It is translated as CASGLSLMRGATEAFF. The chain couples TRBV12-5 to TRBJ1-1; possible D gene TRBD1, 5 bases. The CDR3 sequence is 16 residues long. V was cut by 2 bases and J by 4 bases, with 17 bases left in between. Germline values: CDR1 LGHNT, CDR2 FRNRAP.

The J gene is TRBJ1-4, the V gene TRBV5-5; no reliable D call. Trimming cost V 6 bases and J 0 bases, with 9 bases left between them. CDR1 is SGHKS and CDR2 is YYEKEE in the germline V gene (reference sequence). The CDR3 sequence is 14 residues long. The CDR3 spells CASTGGPTNEKLFF. The CDR3 DNA reads as TGTGCCAGCACAGGAGGACCAACTAATGAAAAACTGTTTTTT.

The V gene is TRBV15, the J gene TRBJ2-1; 9 positions agree with TRBD2. Germline V gene data show CDR1 as LNHNV and CDR2 as YYDKDF (reference sequence). The CDR3 is 16 amino acids. Germline trimming cut 4 bases from V and 2 bases from J; bases unmatched to any gene: 6. The CDR3 sequence: CATSTIAGAPYNEQFF. Written as DNA, the CDR3 is TGTGCCACCAGCACTATAGCGGGAGCCCCCTACAATGAGCAGTTCTTC.

This chain connects TRBV11-1 to TRBJ1-1; a possible D gene is TRBD1 (6 bases). The CDR3 totals 16 residues. Germline V gene sequence: CDR1 SGHAT, CDR2 FQDESV (reference sequence). Trimming cost V 1 base and J 5 bases, with 17 bases left between them. CDR3 in amino acids: CASSLGLAGAETEAFF. The CDR3 nucleotides are TGTGCCAGCAGCTTAGGGTTGGCAGGGGCGGAAACTGAAGCTTTCTTT. The variable domain in full, with the rest retrieved from reference TRBV11-1 and TRBJ1-1, is EAEVAQSPRYKITEKSQAVAFWCDPISGHATLYWYRQILGQGPELLVQFQDESVVDDSQLPKDRFSAERLKGVDSTLKIQPAELGDSAMYLCASSLGLAGAETEAFFGQGTRLTVV.

The rearrangement uses TRBV5-6 and TRBJ2-1, with 7 bases aligning to TRBD2. V lost 4 bases, J lost 4 bases, and 11 bases stayed unmatched. The CDR3 is made up of 16 amino acids. Germline loops: CDR1 SGHDT, CDR2 YYEEEE. Here the CDR3 DNA reads TGTGCCAGCAGCCAAAGGGCTAGCGGAGTTTACAATGAGCAGTTCTTC. Its translation: CASSQRASGVYNEQFF.

J is TRBJ1-1 and V is TRBV7-2; D is possibly TRBD1 (6 bases). This CDR3 comprises 16 residues. The V gene's germline CDR1 is SGHTA and CDR2 FQGNSA. The V gene lost 1 base and the J gene lost 4 bases, with 16 bases spanning the gap. CDR3 DNA sequence: TGTGCCAGCAGCTTAGTACCACAGGGACGGGGCACTGAAGCTTTCTTT. Translation gives CASSLVPQGRGTEAFF.

About this clone: This same CDR3 is encoded by further DNA sequences in the sample. V and J are TRBV5-1 and TRBJ2-7; 9 bases map to TRBD1. V gave up 0 bases and J gave up 2 bases; unmatched junction bases: 3. The CDR3 runs 15 residues. The V gene's germline CDR1 is SGHRS and CDR2 YFSETQ. CDR3 bases: TGCGCCAGCAGCTTGGGGGGGACAGGGACCTACGAGCAGTACTTC. Translating it yields CASSLGGTGTYEQYF. Complete variable domain (other parts from reference TRBV5-1 and TRBJ2-7): KAGVTQTPRYLIKTRGQQVTLSCSPISGHRSVSWYQQTPGQGLQFLFEYFSETQRNKGNFPGRFSGRQFSNSRSEMNVSTLELGDSALYLCASSLGGTGTYEQYFGPGTRLTVT.

V and J are TRBV7-9 and TRBJ1-1; 11 bases fit TRBD1. CDR1 and CDR2 from the germline V gene are SEHNR and FQNEAQ (reference sequence). This CDR3 has 17 residues. V lost 3 bases, J lost 2 bases, and 8 bases stayed unmatched. The CDR3: CASSFDLGQGANTEAFF. The CDR3 nucleotides read TGTGCCAGCAGCTTTGACTTAGGACAGGGGGCTAACACTGAAGCTTTCTTT.

Notes on this clone: This CDR3 is also generated by other DNA sequences in the sample. The chain couples TRBV5-1 to TRBJ2-5; D uncertain. V was shortened by 0 bases and J by 2 bases, with 5 bases between the two germline ends. Germline V lookup: CDR1 SGHRS, CDR2 YFSETQ. This CDR3 is built from 13 residues. The CDR3 protein is CASSLGIQETQYF. The CDR3, as DNA: TGCGCCAGCAGCTTGGGCATACAAGAGACCCAGTACTTC.

The chain employs TRBV6-1 and TRBJ2-3; 9 positions match TRBD2. This CDR3 is built from 17 residues. J lost 0 bases, V lost 1 base, and 5 bases had no gene match. The germline gives CDR1 MNHNS, CDR2 SASEGT. CDR3 nucleotide sequence: TGTGCCAGCAGTGAAGGGGCGGGAGGGCCTAGCACAGATACGCAGTATTTT. It codes for CASSEGAGGPSTDTQYF.

V is TRBV6-1 and J is TRBJ2-1; tentatively, D is TRBD2 (5 bases). Germline assignment: CDR1 MNHNS and CDR2 SASEGT. This CDR3 is 17 amino acids long. The V gene lost 3 bases and the J gene lost 0 bases, with 15 bases spanning the gap. The CDR3 here is CASSEQPRGNSYNEQFF. CDR3 DNA sequence: TGTGCCAGCAGTGAGCAACCACGAGGGAACTCCTACAATGAGCAGTTCTTC.

This clone has only one observation. The chain links TRBV11-2 to TRBJ2-3; 9 nucleotides align to TRBD2. The CDR3 sequence is 14 residues long. V trimming: 7 bases; J trimming: 8 bases; junction bases outside the gene matches: 10. Per germline, CDR1 SGHAT and CDR2 FQNNGV. CDR3 loop: CASIIAGVGATQYF. The CDR3 nucleotides are TGTGCCAGCATCATAGCGGGGGTTGGGGCTACGCAGTATTTT.

V gene TRBV7-9 combines with J gene TRBJ2-1; 14 nucleotides align to TRBD2. The CDR3 spans 16 residues. Unmatched junction bases numbered 6, after V lost 5 bases and J lost 6 bases. Per germline, CDR1 SEHNR and CDR2 FQNEAQ (reference sequence). The CDR3 protein is CASSHLTSGRANEQFF. DNA of the CDR3: TGTGCCAGCAGCCACTTGACTAGCGGGAGGGCCAATGAGCAGTTCTTC.

This CDR3 is CASSLKGAAYEQYF. The CDR3 nucleotides are TGTGCCAGCAGCTTAAAGGGGGCCGCCTACGAGCAGTACTTC. The rearrangement joins TRBV7-2 to TRBJ2-7; 7 bases agree with TRBD1. The length of the CDR3 is 14 residues. The germline V gene has CDR1 SGHTA and CDR2 FQGNSA. V was pared by 2 bases and J by 2 bases, with 3 bases of the junction left unmatched.